What follows are 9 T cell receptor beta chains derived from one specimen sequenced in a study of T cell responses to AZD1222 COVID-19 vaccine. Clones were sequenced by immunoSEQ multiplex PCR, and TCRdb holds only the in-frame ones, with some missing. The sample consists of about 110,000 clones, over 85% of them appearing once. The material sequenced was peripheral blood, taken on day 0 of MenACWY control vaccination. Receptors originate from an adult in good health.

This chain joins TRBV9 and TRBJ2-3; D tentatively fits TRBD1 or TRBD2 (7 bases each). Germline CDR1 and CDR2: SGDLS and YYNGEE. Trimming pared 7 bases from V and 0 bases from J, leaving 15 bases between. The CDR3 is made up of 15 amino acids. The DNA for the CDR3 is TGTGCCAGCGTCCGGGGAGGGGGCAGCACAGATACGCAGTATTTT. It encodes CASVRGGGSTDTQYF.

V gene TRBV19 combines with J gene TRBJ1-6; 8 bases match TRBD1. The CDR3 is 15 residues long. Unmatched junction bases numbered 6, after V lost 5 bases and J lost 6 bases. Germline V lookup: CDR1 LNHDA, CDR2 SQIVND (reference sequence). DNA of the CDR3: TGTGCCAGTAGTCCTCAGGGGGCTGGTAATTCACCCCTCCACTTT. It is translated as CASSPQGAGNSPLHF.

V is TRBV5-1 and J is TRBJ1-6, with D hard to call. The CDR3 is 13 residues long. Per germline, CDR1 SGHRS and CDR2 YFSETQ. The V and J ends lost 5 bases and 8 bases respectively, with 11 bases between them. The CDR3 is CASREISDSPLHF. CDR3 coding DNA: TGCGCCAGCAGAGAGATCTCGGATTCACCCCTCCACTTT.

The rearrangement links TRBV15 to TRBJ1-2; 10 nucleotides match TRBD1. The CDR3 sequence is 16 residues long. The junction had 8 bases not matched to a gene; V was cut back by 3 bases and J by 4 bases. The germline V gene encodes CDR1 LNHNV and CDR2 YYDKDF (reference sequence). The CDR3 DNA follows: TGTGCCACCAGCAGGGGGGGGACAGGGGAGGCCTATGGCTACACCTTC. Protein product: CATSRGGTGEAYGYTF. The full variable domain, its missing parts supplied by reference TRBV15 and TRBJ1-2, is DAMVIQNPRYQVTQFGKPVTLSCSQTLNHNVMYWYQQKSSQAPKLLFHYYDKDFNNEADTPDNFQSRRPNTSFCFLDIRSPGLGDTAMYLCATSRGGTGEAYGYTFGSGTRLTVV.

This chain connects TRBV4-1 to TRBJ1-2, with TRBD1 as a possible D gene (5 bases). Trimming removed 2 bases from V and 4 bases from J, with 17 bases in between. Per the germline V gene, CDR1 is MGHRA and CDR2 is YSYEKL. The CDR3 has 16 amino acids. In DNA form, the CDR3 reads TGCGCCAGCAGCCAAACCATCGACAGAGATCGCTATGGCTACACCTTC. It yields the protein CASSQTIDRDRYGYTF.

The count of this clone is one. The chain joins TRBV21-1 to TRBJ2-7; the table assigns TRBD1, which was not confirmed against the DNA. TRBV21-1 is a listed pseudogene. The CDR3 extends over 18 amino acids. The CDR3 loop reads CASSKELFGQGFSYEQYF. CDR3 coding DNA: TGTGCCAGCAGCAAAGAACTATTCGGACAGGGATTTTCCTACGAGCAGTACTTC.

This clone has a handful of counts. The chain has TRBV14 and TRBJ1-4; possibly TRBD1 for D (5 bases). Germline V gives CDR1 SGHDN, CDR2 FVKESK. The CDR3 is 15 amino acids. V lost 0 bases and J lost 8, with 13 bases in between. CDR3 coding DNA: TGTGCCAGCAGCCAAGATGCGGGGCCGGGGGAAAAACTGTTTTTT. Residues: CASSQDAGPGEKLFF.

The V call is TRBV4-1, the J call TRBJ2-3, with 8 bases that match TRBD2. The CDR3 has 16 amino acids. V lost 7 bases and J lost 1; bases outside the gene matches: 10. Germline V CDR1 and CDR2: MGHRA, YSYEKL. As DNA, the CDR3 is TGCGCCAGCAACTCCTTAGTTAGCGGGGGCACAGATACGCAGTATTTT. Translating it yields CASNSLVSGGTDTQYF.

This chain links TRBV5-6 with TRBJ2-2; 8 positions agree with TRBD2. Trimming cost V 4 bases and J 6 bases; bases outside gene matches: 5. The CDR3 length is 14 residues. The germline gives CDR1 SGHDT, CDR2 YYEEEE. The CDR3 loop reads CASSPAGGPGELFF. CDR3 sequence (DNA): TGTGCCAGCAGCCCGGCGGGGGGCCCCGGGGAGCTGTTTTTT.